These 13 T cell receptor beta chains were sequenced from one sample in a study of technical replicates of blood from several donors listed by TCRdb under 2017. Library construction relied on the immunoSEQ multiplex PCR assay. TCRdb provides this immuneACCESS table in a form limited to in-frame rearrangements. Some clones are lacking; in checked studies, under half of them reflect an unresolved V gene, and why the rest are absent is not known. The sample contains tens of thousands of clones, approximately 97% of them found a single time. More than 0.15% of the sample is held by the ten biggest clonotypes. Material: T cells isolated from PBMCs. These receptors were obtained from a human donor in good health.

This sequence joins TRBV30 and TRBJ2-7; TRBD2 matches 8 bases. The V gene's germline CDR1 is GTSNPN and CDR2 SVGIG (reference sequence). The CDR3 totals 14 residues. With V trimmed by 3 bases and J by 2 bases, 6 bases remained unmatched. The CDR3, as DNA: TGTGCCTGGAGCACGCGGGGACTAGCCTACGAGCAGTACTTC. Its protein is CAWSTRGLAYEQYF.

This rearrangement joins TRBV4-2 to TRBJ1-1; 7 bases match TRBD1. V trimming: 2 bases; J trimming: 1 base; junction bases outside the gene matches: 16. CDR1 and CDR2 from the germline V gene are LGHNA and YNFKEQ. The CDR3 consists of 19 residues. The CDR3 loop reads CASSQSRDSLLPQNTEAFF. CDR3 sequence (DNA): TGTGCCAGCAGCCAATCTCGGGACAGCCTTCTCCCCCAGAACACTGAAGCTTTCTTT.

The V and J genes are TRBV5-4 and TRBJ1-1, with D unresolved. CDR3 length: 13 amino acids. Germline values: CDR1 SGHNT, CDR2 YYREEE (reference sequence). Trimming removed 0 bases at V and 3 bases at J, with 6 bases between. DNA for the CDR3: TGTGCCAGCAGCTTGGCGGGGTACACTGAAGCTTTCTTT. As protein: CASSLAGYTEAFF.

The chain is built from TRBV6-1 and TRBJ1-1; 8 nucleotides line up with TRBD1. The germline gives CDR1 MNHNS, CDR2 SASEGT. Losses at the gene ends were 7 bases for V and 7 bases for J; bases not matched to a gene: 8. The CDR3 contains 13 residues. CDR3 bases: TGTGCCAGCACCTGGGACAGGAGTTATGAAGCTTTCTTT. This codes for CASTWDRSYEAFF.

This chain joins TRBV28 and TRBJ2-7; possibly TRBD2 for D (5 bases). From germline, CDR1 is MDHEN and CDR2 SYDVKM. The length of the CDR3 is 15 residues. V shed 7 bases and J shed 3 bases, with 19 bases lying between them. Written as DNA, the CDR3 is TGTGCCAGCACTTTCTCTAGTCAGCGGAGCTACGAGCAGTACTTC. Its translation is CASTFSSQRSYEQYF.

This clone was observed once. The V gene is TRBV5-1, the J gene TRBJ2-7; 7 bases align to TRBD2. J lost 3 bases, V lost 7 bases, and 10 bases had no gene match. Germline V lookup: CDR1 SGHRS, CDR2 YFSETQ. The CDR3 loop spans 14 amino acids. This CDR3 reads CASSSGRVIYEQYF. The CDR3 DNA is TGCGCCAGCTCCTCTGGGAGGGTAATCTACGAGCAGTACTTC.

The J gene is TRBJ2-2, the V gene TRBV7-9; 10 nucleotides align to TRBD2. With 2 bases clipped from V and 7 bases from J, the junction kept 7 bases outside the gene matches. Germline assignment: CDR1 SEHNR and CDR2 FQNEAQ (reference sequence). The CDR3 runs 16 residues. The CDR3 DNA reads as TGTGCCAGCAGCTTAACTCTAGCGGGAGCCCTCGGGGAGCTGTTTTTT. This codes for CASSLTLAGALGELFF.

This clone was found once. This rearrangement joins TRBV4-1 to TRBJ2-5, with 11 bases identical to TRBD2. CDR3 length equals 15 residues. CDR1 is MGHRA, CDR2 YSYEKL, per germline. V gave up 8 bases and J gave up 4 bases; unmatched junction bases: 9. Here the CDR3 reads CASAYSGGAGETQYF. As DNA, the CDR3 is TGCGCCAGCGCCTATAGCGGGGGGGCCGGAGAGACCCAGTACTTC.

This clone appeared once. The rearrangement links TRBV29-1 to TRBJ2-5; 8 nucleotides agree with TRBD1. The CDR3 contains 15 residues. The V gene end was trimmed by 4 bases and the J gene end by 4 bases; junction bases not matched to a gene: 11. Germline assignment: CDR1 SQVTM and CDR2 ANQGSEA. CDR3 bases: TGCAGCGTTGGAGAACTCAGGACAGGGCGAGAGACCCAGTACTTC. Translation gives CSVGELRTGRETQYF.

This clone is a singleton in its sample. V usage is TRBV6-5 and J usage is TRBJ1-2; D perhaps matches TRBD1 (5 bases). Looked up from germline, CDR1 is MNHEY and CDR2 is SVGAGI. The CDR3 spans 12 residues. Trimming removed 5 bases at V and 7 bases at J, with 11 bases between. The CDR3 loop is CASSGGTGGYTF. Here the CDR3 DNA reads TGTGCCAGCAGTGGGGGGACGGGTGGCTACACCTTC.

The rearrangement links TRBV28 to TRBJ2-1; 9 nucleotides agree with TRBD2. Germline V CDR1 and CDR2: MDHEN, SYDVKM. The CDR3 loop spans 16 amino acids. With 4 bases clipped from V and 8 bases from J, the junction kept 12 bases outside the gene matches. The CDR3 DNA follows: TGTGCCAGCAGTTCGATTTCAGGCGGGAGGGCCGATGAGCAGTTCTTC. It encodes CASSSISGGRADEQFF.

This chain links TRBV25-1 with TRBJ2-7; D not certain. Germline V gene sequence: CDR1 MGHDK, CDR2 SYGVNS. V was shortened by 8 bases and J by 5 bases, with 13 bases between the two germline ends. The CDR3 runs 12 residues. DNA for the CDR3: TGTGCCAGCGCCCCCCATAGTAACGAGCAGTACTTC. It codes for CASAPHSNEQYF.

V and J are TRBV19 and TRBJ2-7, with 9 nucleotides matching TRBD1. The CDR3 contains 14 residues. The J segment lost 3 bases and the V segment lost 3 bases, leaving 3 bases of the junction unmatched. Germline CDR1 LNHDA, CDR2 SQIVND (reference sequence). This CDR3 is CASSMGQGGYEQYF. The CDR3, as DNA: TGTGCCAGTAGTATGGGACAGGGTGGCTACGAGCAGTACTTC.